A selection of T cell receptor beta chains follows, all from one sample in a study of cytomegalovirus exposure and HLA in healthy donors. The table came from immunoSEQ multiplex PCR; TCRdb's copy has only in-frame clones and leaves some out. Among 80,000 to 95,000 clones, over 55% were seen once, and the ten largest hold just under 6.5%. The source material was PBMCs. Receptor source: a woman in her 30s in good health and CMV-seronegative. The CDR3 runs from the conserved cysteine through the conserved F or W. Fields, in order: V gene, J gene, D gene, clone size, CDR3 DNA, CDR3 protein. D genes are given only for firm matches. Size tells how often a clone was seen (once, few, many) or the class of an expanded clone, and some rows leave it out.

V: TRBV6-1
J: TRBJ1-2
D: -
size: -
DNA: TGTGCCAGCAGTGAAGGGGCTTCGAGAGGCTACACCTTC
CDR3: CASSEGASRGYTF

V: TRBV12-5
J: TRBJ2-1
D: TRBD2
size: few
DNA: TGTGCTAGCCATTTTTCCACTAGCGGGGGACCCTTCTACAATGAGCAGTTCTTC
CDR3: CASHFSTSGGPFYNEQFF

V: TRBV29-1
J: TRBJ2-3
D: -
size: -
DNA: TGCAGCGCACCTCGGGGCACAGATACGCAGTATTTT
CDR3: CSAPRGTDTQYF

V: TRBV6-1
J: TRBJ1-4
D: -
size: -
DNA: TGTGCCAGCACGGAGCCCGCAACTAATGAAAAACTGTTTTTT
CDR3: CASTEPATNEKLFF

V: TRBV6-5
J: TRBJ1-5
D: -
size: -
DNA: TGTGCCAGCAGTCTACAGAGCAATCAGCCCCAGCATTTT
CDR3: CASSLQSNQPQHF

V: TRBV7-3
J: TRBJ2-7
D: -
size: -
DNA: TGTGCCAGCAGCTTGAGCGGAGTGGACTACGAGCAGTACTTC
CDR3: CASSLSGVDYEQYF

V: TRBV28
J: TRBJ1-5
D: -
size: -
DNA: TGTGCCAGCAGCCTAGGAGGGTCCGGACAGCCCCAGCATTTT
CDR3: CASSLGGSGQPQHF

V: TRBV28
J: TRBJ1-1
D: TRBD1
size: -
DNA: TGTGCCAGCAGTTCCAGGGGGCGAAGGTCGGCTTTCTTT
CDR3: CASSSRGRRSAFF

V: TRBV29-1
J: TRBJ2-2
D: TRBD2
size: -
DNA: TGCAGCGTTGCAGCGGGGCCCGGGGAGCTGTTTTTT
CDR3: CSVAAGPGELFF

V: TRBV15
J: TRBJ1-4
D: TRBD1
size: few
DNA: TGTGCCACCAGCAGAGATGACAGGGCCTCCTCTAATGAAAAACTGTTTTTT
CDR3: CATSRDDRASSNEKLFF

V: TRBV14
J: TRBJ1-1
D: -
size: -
DNA: TGTGCCAGCAGACAGACAGCGAACACTGAAGCTTTCTTT
CDR3: CASRQTANTEAFF

V: TRBV6-4
J: TRBJ2-3
D: TRBD1
size: once
DNA: TGTGCCAGCAGTGATCCGGGACAGGGGAAAGATACGCAGTATTTT
CDR3: CASSDPGQGKDTQYF

V: TRBV7-9
J: TRBJ2-3
D: TRBD1
size: -
DNA: TGTGCCAGCAGCTTGGGACAGAGCACAGATACGCAGTATTTT
CDR3: CASSLGQSTDTQYF

V: TRBV19
J: TRBJ1-1
D: TRBD1
size: -
DNA: TGTGCCAGTAGTACGGGACGAGGGGGCGCGAGAGAGGCTTTCTTT
CDR3: CASSTGRGGAREAFF

V: TRBV28
J: TRBJ1-1
D: -
size: -
DNA: TGTGCCAGCAACCAACCCGGGGGGCGTTTGAATGAAGCTTTCTTT
CDR3: CASNQPGGRLNEAFF

V: TRBV5-1
J: TRBJ2-3
D: TRBD1
size: -
DNA: TGCGCCAGCAGCTCCATACTCCGACAGGGCATGGATACGCAGTATTTT
CDR3: CASSSILRQGMDTQYF

V: TRBV5-1
J: TRBJ1-2
D: -
size: few
DNA: TGCGCCAGCAGCTCCTCCGCGGGAGGGAGCTATGGCTACACCTTC
CDR3: CASSSSAGGSYGYTF

V: TRBV23-1
J: TRBJ2-6
D: -
size: few
DNA: TGCGCCAGCAGTCAATCGAGGTCTGGGGCCAACGTCCTGACTTTC
CDR3: CASSQSRSGANVLTF

V: TRBV10-1
J: TRBJ1-1
D: TRBD1
size: -
DNA: TGCGCCAGCAGTGGACAGGGGGTAGCTGAAGCTTTCTTT
CDR3: CASSGQGVAEAFF

V: TRBV19
J: TRBJ1-1
D: -
size: -
DNA: TGTGCCAGTAGCCCCACGTCGGGAAATGAAGCTTTCTTT
CDR3: CASSPTSGNEAFF

V: TRBV6-5
J: TRBJ1-5
D: TRBD1
size: -
DNA: TGTGCCAGCAGATACGCCGGGACAGGTTGCAGTCAGCCCCAGCATTTT
CDR3: CASRYAGTGCSQPQHF

V: TRBV7-3
J: TRBJ1-1
D: -
size: few
DNA: TGTGCCAGCAGCCCCAACAGGGTTTCGGTCACTGAAGCTTTCTTT
CDR3: CASSPNRVSVTEAFF

V: TRBV7-7
J: TRBJ2-7
D: TRBD1
size: few
DNA: TGTGCCAGCAGCTTTAGGGACAGGGGAGACGAGCAGTACTTC
CDR3: CASSFRDRGDEQYF

V: TRBV18
J: TRBJ2-5
D: TRBD1
size: -
DNA: TGTGCCAGCTCACGATCACAGGGGCCTCAAGAGACCCAGTACTTC
CDR3: CASSRSQGPQETQYF

V: TRBV9
J: TRBJ1-2
D: TRBD1
size: -
DNA: TGTGCCAGCAGCCCAGAGATGGGACAGAGAGTATATGGCTACACCTTC
CDR3: CASSPEMGQRVYGYTF

V: TRBV4-1
J: TRBJ2-7
D: -
size: -
DNA: TGCGCCAGCAGCCAAGATAGCGCAGCCCAGAGCTCCTACGAGCAGTACTTC
CDR3: CASSQDSAAQSSYEQYF

V: TRBV11-3
J: TRBJ2-1
D: -
size: -
DNA: TGTGCCAGCAGCTTAGCGCGGGAAGCCAGGCCGTTCTTC
CDR3: CASSLAREARPFF

V: TRBV5-1
J: TRBJ1-2
D: TRBD1
size: -
DNA: TGCGCCAGCAAACCTGGACAGGGATATGGCTACACCTTC
CDR3: CASKPGQGYGYTF

V: TRBV19
J: TRBJ2-4
D: -
size: -
DNA: TGTGCCAGTAGTATTATAGGGGACATGGCGGACATTCAGTACTTC
CDR3: CASSIIGDMADIQYF

V: TRBV6-1
J: TRBJ1-1
D: TRBD1
size: -
DNA: TGTGCCAGCAGTCCACTAACAGGGGTGGGGACTGAAGCTTTCTTT
CDR3: CASSPLTGVGTEAFF

V: TRBV2
J: TRBJ2-1
D: -
size: -
DNA: TGTGCCAGCAGTCGGGTTTCCTACAATGAGCAGTTCTTC
CDR3: CASSRVSYNEQFF

V: TRBV5-1
J: TRBJ2-1
D: TRBD2
size: -
DNA: TGCGCCAGCAGCTCCGGGACTAGCGGGGGGAATGAGCAGTTCTTC
CDR3: CASSSGTSGGNEQFF

V: TRBV11-2
J: TRBJ1-6
D: -
size: few
DNA: TGTGCCAGCAGCTTAAATCCTCTTACTCTCCACTTT
CDR3: CASSLNPLTLHF

V: TRBV6-1
J: TRBJ1-2
D: -
size: few
DNA: TGTGCCAGCAGTGAAGTAGGTTGGCAGGCCAACTATGGCTACACCTTC
CDR3: CASSEVGWQANYGYTF